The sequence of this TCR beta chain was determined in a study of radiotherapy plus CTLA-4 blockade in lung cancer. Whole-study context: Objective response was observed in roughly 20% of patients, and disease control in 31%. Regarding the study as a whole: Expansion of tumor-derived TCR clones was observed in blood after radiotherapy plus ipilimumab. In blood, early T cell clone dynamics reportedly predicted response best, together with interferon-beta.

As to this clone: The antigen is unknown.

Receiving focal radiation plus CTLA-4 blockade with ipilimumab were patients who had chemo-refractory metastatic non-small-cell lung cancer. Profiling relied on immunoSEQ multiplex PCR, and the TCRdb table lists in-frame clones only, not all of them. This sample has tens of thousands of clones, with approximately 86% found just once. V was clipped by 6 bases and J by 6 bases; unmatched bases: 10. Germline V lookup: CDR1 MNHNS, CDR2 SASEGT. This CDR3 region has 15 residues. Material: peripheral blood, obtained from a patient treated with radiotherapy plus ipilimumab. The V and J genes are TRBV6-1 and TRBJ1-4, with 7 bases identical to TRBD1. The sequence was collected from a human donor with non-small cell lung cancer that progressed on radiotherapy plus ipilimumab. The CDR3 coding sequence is TGTGCCAGCAGAACCCAGGGGGGGAGTTATGAAAAACTGTTTTTT. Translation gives CASRTQGGSYEKLFF.